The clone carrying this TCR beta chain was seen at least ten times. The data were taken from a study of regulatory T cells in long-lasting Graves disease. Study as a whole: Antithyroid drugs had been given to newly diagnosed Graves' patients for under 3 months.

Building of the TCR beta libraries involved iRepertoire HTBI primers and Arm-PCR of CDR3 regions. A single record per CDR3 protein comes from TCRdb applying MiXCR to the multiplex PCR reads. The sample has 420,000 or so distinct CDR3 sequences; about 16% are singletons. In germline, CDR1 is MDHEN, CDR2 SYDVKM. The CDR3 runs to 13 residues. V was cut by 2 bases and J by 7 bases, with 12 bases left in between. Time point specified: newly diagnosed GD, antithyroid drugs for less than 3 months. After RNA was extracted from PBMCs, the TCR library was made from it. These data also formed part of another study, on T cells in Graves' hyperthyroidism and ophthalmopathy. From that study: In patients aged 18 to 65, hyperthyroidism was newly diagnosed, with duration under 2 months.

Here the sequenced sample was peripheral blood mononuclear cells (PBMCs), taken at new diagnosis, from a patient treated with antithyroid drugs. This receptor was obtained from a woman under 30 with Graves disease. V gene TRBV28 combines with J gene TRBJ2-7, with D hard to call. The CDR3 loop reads CASSLVLAVEQYF. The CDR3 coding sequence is TGTGCCAGCAGTTTAGTGTTAGCAGTTGAGCAGTACTTC.